The sequence of this T cell receptor (beta chain) was determined in a study of CD8 T cells in ankylosing spondylitis. MiXCR, applied by TCRdb to the 5' RACE reads, yields one record per CDR3 protein. The profile shows more than 650,000 distinct CDR3 sequences, around 11% of them singletons. Per the germline V gene, CDR1 is WNHNN and CDR2 is SYGVQD (reference sequence). V shed 2 bases and J shed 4 bases, with 10 bases lying between them. The CDR3 runs 14 residues. A remark on this clonotype: The antigen remains undetermined.

General study results and limits: Seemingly distinctive of ankylosing spondylitis blood was a TCR beta motif formed by eight highly homologous variants. The disease-linked clones had a CD8+ phenotype and low blood frequencies. Clones linked to disease were reported to show significant enrichment in matched ankylosing spondylitis synovial fluid. Reactive arthritis synovial fluid and blood previously showed some of these motif variants.

This TCR was recovered from a male donor with ankylosing spondylitis. V usage is TRBV10-1 and J usage is TRBJ2-3, with D hard to call. Source material: blood, either unsorted or a sorted T cell fraction (not recorded which). In DNA form, the CDR3 reads TGCGCCAGCAGTGAGAAAAATCCGGCAGATACGCAGTATTTT. It codes for CASSEKNPADTQYF.